The 3 T cell receptor beta chains presented below share a single source sample, sequenced in a study of regulatory T cells in long-lasting Graves disease (dated by TCRdb to about 2021). To prepare the library, multiplex PCR was applied. Sequencer: Illumina HiSeq 4000. To build TCR beta libraries, CDR3 regions were amplified by Arm-PCR using iRepertoire HTBI primers. The raw public data were reprocessed by TCRdb itself: fastp quality trimming at Q25, MiXCR clonotype calling, in-frame beta chains only. Each CDR3 protein appears once, grouped with its most common genes and DNA. The sample table contains 310,000 or so distinct CDR3 sequences; only one count was recorded for 22% of them. The ten largest clones represent approximately 60% of the sample. According to the study, the label for this sample's time point signals: persistent/refractory GD, antithyroid drugs over 5 years with positive TRAb. For both TCR sequencing and RNA sequencing, RNA was extracted from PBMCs in TRIzol.

The material sequenced was peripheral blood mononuclear cells (PBMCs), taken when the disease was refractory, from a patient treated with antithyroid drugs. The receptors come from a female donor with Graves disease.

This clonotype has only a few counts. The rearrangement links TRBV28 to TRBJ2-1, with 8 positions matching TRBD2. The CDR3 runs 16 residues. Trimming took 5 bases from V and 5 from J; bases not matched to a gene: 11. CDR1 MDHEN and CDR2 SYDVKM come from the germline V gene. The CDR3 loop reads CASSPPLAGVHNEQFF. For the CDR3, the DNA is TGTGCCAGCAGTCCCCCTCTAGCGGGCGTTCACAATGAGCAGTTCTTC.

The CDR3 DNA sequence: TGCAGTGCTAGGGTTTGGGCTTCGAATGAGCAGTTCTTC. This sequence encodes CSARVWASNEQFF. The chain joins TRBV20-1 to TRBJ2-1, with D unresolved. V lost 3 bases and J 7 bases, leaving 13 bases between the germline ends. Germline CDR1 and CDR2: DFQATT and SNEGSKA (reference sequence). CDR3 length: 13 amino acids.

This clonotype was detected many times. The chain combines TRBV10-3 with TRBJ1-5; D is unresolved. V was clipped by 6 bases and J by 7 bases, with 13 bases between them. Germline V CDR1 and CDR2: ENHRY, SYGVKD. The CDR3 spans 13 residues. CDR3 sequence reads: CAIRGEGGQPQHF. Written as DNA, the CDR3 is TGTGCCATCAGAGGAGAGGGAGGGCAGCCCCAGCATTTT.